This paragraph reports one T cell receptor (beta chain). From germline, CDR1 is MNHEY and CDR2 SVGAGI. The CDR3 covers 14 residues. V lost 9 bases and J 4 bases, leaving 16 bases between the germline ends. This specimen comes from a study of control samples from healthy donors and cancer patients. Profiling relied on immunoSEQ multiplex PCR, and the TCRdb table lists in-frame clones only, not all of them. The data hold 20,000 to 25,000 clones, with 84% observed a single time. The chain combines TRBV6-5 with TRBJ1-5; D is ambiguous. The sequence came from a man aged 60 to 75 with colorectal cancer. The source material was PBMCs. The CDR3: CASSPPGGNQPQHF. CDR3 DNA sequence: TGTGCCAGTTCCCCCCCGGGCGGTAATCAGCCCCAGCATTTT.